The following is a T cell receptor (beta chain) sequence with its context. Clones were sequenced by immunoSEQ multiplex PCR, and TCRdb holds only the in-frame ones, with some missing. Among around 82,000 clones listed, 82% were seen once. This entry comes from a study of a mutant IDH1 vaccine in newly diagnosed glioma. Time point specified: baseline, week 1 (first vaccination visit). As for treatment: pre-vaccination baseline after standard-of-care therapy. Every donor had a new WHO grade 3 or 4 astrocytoma that was IDH1-mutant, with loss of nuclear ATRX. The CDR3 consists of 14 residues. Trimming left V 0 bases short and J 9 bases short, with 12 bases between. CDR1 is MGHRA, CDR2 YSYEKL, per germline.

Sequencing used PBMCs, obtained from a glioma patient treated with radiotherapy, temozolomide or both. This sequence joins TRBV4-1 and TRBJ2-1; D ambiguous. The sequence came from a man in his forties or fifties with glioma. Some clones in this sample may be carry-over from other donors' samples. CDR3 coding DNA: TGCGCCAGCAGCCAAGATAGCCAGTACGGTGAGCAGTTCTTC. It encodes CASSQDSQYGEQFF.